This passage covers 3 T cell receptor beta chains from one sample sequenced in a study of identical twins. Via MiXCR, TCRdb re-called the 5' RACE reads, giving one row per CDR3 protein. The sample lists 1.5 million to 2 million distinct CDR3 sequences, less than 40% occurring once. Sequencing used cord blood. Source of these receptors: a newborn girl in good health.

This chain uses TRBV4-1 with TRBJ2-3; tentative D call: TRBD2 (6 bases). Between the trimmed V and J ends, which lost 4 bases and 0 bases, there was a span of 14 bases. CDR3 length equals 16 residues. CDR1 and CDR2 from the germline V gene are MGHRA and YSYEKL. In DNA form, the CDR3 reads TGCGCCAGCAGCCCGGGGAGGCGTCCTAGCACAGATACGCAGTATTTT. Protein sequence: CASSPGRRPSTDTQYF.

The CDR3 coding sequence is TGCAGTGCTAGAGGGACAGGGGGCGGAACAGATACGCAGTATTTT. Translated: CSARGTGGGTDTQYF. The chain recombines TRBV20-1 with TRBJ2-3; 11 bases match TRBD1. The germline V gene has CDR1 DFQATT and CDR2 SNEGSKA (reference sequence). V was pared by 1 base and J by 3 bases, with 3 bases of the junction left unmatched. CDR3 length: 15 amino acids.

This clonotype was seen repeatedly, ten times or more. V usage is TRBV5-1 and J usage is TRBJ2-7; the D gene is possibly TRBD1 (6 bases). The germline V gene has CDR1 SGHRS and CDR2 YFSETQ. The CDR3 runs 14 residues. Trimming took 2 bases from V and 3 from J, leaving 12 bases between them. The CDR3 is CASSFYRDLYEQYF. CDR3 coding DNA: TGCGCCAGCAGCTTCTACAGGGACCTCTACGAGCAGTACTTC.